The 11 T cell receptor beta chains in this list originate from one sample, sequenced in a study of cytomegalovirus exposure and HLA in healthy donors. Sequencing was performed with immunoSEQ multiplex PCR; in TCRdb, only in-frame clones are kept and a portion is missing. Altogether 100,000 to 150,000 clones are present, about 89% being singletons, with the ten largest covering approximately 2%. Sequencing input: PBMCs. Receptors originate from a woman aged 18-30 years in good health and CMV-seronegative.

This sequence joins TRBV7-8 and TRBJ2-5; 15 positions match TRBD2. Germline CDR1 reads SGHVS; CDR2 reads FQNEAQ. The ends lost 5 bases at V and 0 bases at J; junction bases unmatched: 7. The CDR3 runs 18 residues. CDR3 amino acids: CASSLKGTSGRYQETQYF. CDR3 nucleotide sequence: TGTGCCAGCAGCCTTAAAGGGACTAGCGGGAGGTACCAAGAGACCCAGTACTTC.

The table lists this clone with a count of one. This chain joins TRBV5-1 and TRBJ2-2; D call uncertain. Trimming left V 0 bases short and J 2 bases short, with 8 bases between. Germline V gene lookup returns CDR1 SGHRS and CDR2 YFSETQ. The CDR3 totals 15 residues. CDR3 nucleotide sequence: TGCGCCAGCAGCTTGGCCGAGCTCAACACCGGGGAGCTGTTTTTT. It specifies CASSLAELNTGELFF.

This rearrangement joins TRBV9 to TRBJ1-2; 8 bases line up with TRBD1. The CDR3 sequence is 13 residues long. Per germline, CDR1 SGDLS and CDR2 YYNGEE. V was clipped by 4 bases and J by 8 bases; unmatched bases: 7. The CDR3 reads CASSPRQGKGYTF. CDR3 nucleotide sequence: TGTGCCAGCAGCCCACGACAGGGGAAAGGCTACACCTTC. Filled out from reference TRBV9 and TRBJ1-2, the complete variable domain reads DSGVTQTPKHLITATGQRVTLRCSPRSGDLSVYWYQQSLDQGLQFLIQYYNGEERAKGNILERFSAQQFPDLHSELNLSSLELGDSALYFCASSPRQGKGYTFGSGTRLTVV.

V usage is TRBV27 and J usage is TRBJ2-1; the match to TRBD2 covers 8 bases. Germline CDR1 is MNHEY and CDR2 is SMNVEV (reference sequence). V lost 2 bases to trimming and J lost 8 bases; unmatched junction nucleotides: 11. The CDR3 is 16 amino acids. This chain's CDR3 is CASSLPGLASIHEQFF. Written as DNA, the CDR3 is TGTGCCAGCAGTTTACCCGGACTAGCTAGTATCCATGAGCAGTTCTTC.

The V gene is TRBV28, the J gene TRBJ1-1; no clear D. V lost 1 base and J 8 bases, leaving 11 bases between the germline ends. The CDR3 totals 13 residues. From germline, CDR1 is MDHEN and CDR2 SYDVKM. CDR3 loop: CASSLSANAEAFF. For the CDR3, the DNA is TGTGCCAGCAGTTTATCCGCTAACGCGGAAGCTTTCTTT.

As DNA, the CDR3 is TGTGCCAGCAGCTCCCCCCCGGGGGTAGCGGGGGCCGGGGCAAAAGAGCAGTTCTTC. Its protein is CASSSPPGVAGAGAKEQFF. The chain uses TRBV7-3 and TRBJ2-1; 9 bases align to TRBD2. The CDR3 consists of 19 residues. CDR1 is SGHTA and CDR2 is FQGTGA in the germline V gene. V shed 4 bases and J 10 bases; nucleotides not matched to a gene: 23.

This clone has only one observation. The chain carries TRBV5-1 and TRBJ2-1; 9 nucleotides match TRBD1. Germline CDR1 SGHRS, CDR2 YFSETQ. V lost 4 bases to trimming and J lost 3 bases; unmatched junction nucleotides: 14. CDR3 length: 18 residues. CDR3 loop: CASSQGQGGEVYYNEQFF. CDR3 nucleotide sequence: TGCGCCAGCAGCCAGGGACAGGGCGGTGAGGTTTACTACAATGAGCAGTTCTTC.

The CDR3 DNA is TGTGCCAGCAGTGATGGACTAGCGGGAGTTGAGACCCAGTACTTC. Translating it yields CASSDGLAGVETQYF. The chain is built from TRBV7-9 and TRBJ2-5; 13 bases fit TRBD2. CDR1 is SEHNR and CDR2 is FQNEAQ in the germline V gene (reference sequence). This CDR3 spans 15 amino acids. V gave up 6 bases and J gave up 5 bases; unmatched junction bases: 6.

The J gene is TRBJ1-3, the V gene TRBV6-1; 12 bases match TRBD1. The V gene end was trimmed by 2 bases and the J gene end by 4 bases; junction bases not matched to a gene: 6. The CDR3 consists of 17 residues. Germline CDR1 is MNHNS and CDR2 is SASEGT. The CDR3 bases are TGTGCCAGCAGTGAACCCGGGGACAGGGGGCTCGGAAACACCATATATTTT. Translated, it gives CASSEPGDRGLGNTIYF.

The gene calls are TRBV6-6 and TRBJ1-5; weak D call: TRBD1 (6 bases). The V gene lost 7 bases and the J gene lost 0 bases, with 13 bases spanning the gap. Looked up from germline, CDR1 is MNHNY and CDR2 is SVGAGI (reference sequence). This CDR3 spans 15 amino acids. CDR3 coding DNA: TGTGCCAGCACGGGGGGGGCCAATAGCAATCAGCCCCAGCATTTT. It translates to CASTGGANSNQPQHF.

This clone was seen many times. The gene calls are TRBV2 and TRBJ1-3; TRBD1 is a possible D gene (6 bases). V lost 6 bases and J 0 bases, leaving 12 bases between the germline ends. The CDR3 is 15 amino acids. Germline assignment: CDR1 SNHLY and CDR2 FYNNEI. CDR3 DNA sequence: TGTGCCAGCAGGGCGGACAGTCTCTCTGGAAACACCATATATTTT. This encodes CASRADSLSGNTIYF.